The rows below give T cell receptor beta chains drawn from one sample of a study of shared clonotypes between healthy human individuals. The table came from immunoSEQ multiplex PCR; TCRdb's copy has only in-frame clones and leaves some out. The sample contains 750,000 to 1,000,000 clones, almost 95% of which appear only once. The sequencing sample was made of naive CD8+ T cells sorted from blood. The receptors come from a man between 25 and 39 years old in good health. Both conserved end residues are part of each CDR3. Each record gives: J gene, V gene, clone size, D gene, CDR3 protein, CDR3 DNA. The D gene is left open where the match is weak. Not every row has a clone size; where given, it reads once, few, many or a size class.

j_call: TRBJ2-1; v_call: TRBV7-9; clone_size: -; d_call: TRBD2; cdr3_aa: CASRSSGTSSYNEQFF; cdr3_nt: TGTGCCAGCAGGAGTAGCGGGACAAGCTCCTACAATGAGCAGTTCTTC
j_call: TRBJ1-5; v_call: TRBV25-1; clone_size: many; d_call: -; cdr3_aa: CASSDYSNQPQHF; cdr3_nt: TGTGCCAGCAGTGATTATAGCAATCAGCCCCAGCATTTT
j_call: TRBJ2-3; v_call: TRBV5-5; clone_size: -; d_call: TRBD1; cdr3_aa: CASSWTGSTDTQYF; cdr3_nt: TGTGCCAGCAGCTGGACAGGGAGCACAGATACGCAGTATTTT
j_call: TRBJ2-7; v_call: TRBV19; clone_size: -; d_call: TRBD2; cdr3_aa: CASSMASGHYEQYF; cdr3_nt: TGTGCCAGTAGTATGGCTAGCGGACACTACGAGCAGTACTTC
j_call: TRBJ1-4; v_call: TRBV7-9; clone_size: -; d_call: TRBD1; cdr3_aa: CASSAVDRGNEKLFF; cdr3_nt: TGTGCCAGCAGCGCCGTCGACAGGGGAAATGAAAAACTGTTTTTT
j_call: TRBJ2-6; v_call: TRBV21-1; clone_size: -; d_call: -; cdr3_aa: CASSKEVILSSGANVLTF; cdr3_nt: TGTGCCAGCAGCAAAGAAGTCATATTAAGCTCTGGGGCCAACGTCCTGACTTTC
j_call: TRBJ2-5; v_call: TRBV14; clone_size: -; d_call: -; cdr3_aa: CASSRLEIYLQETQYF; cdr3_nt: TGTGCCAGCAGCCGTCTGGAGATTTACCTGCAAGAGACCCAGTACTTC
j_call: TRBJ2-7; v_call: TRBV6-1; clone_size: -; d_call: -; cdr3_aa: CASSEPRGSYEQYF; cdr3_nt: TGTGCCAGCAGCGAACCGCGGGGATCCTACGAGCAGTACTTC
j_call: TRBJ2-1; v_call: TRBV29-1; clone_size: -; d_call: -; cdr3_aa: CSVESRNNEQFF; cdr3_nt: TGCAGCGTTGAAAGTCGAAACAATGAGCAGTTCTTC
j_call: TRBJ2-2; v_call: TRBV27; clone_size: -; d_call: -; cdr3_aa: CASSLSRSGELFF; cdr3_nt: TGTGCCAGCAGTTTATCGCGGAGCGGGGAGCTGTTTTTT
j_call: TRBJ1-1; v_call: TRBV14; clone_size: -; d_call: -; cdr3_aa: CASSPAGRPNTEAFF; cdr3_nt: TGTGCCAGCAGCCCCGCCGGGCGCCCGAACACTGAAGCTTTCTTT
j_call: TRBJ2-1; v_call: TRBV27; clone_size: once; d_call: -; cdr3_aa: CASSLSGGYYNEQFF; cdr3_nt: TGTGCCAGCAGTTTATCCGGAGGGTACTACAATGAGCAGTTCTTC
j_call: TRBJ2-2; v_call: TRBV5-4; clone_size: -; d_call: -; cdr3_aa: CASSFSSSPGELFF; cdr3_nt: TGTGCCAGCAGCTTTAGTTCGAGTCCCGGGGAGCTGTTTTTT
j_call: TRBJ2-1; v_call: TRBV7-9; clone_size: -; d_call: -; cdr3_aa: CASSLASGAKRYEQFF; cdr3_nt: TGTGCCAGCAGCTTAGCGTCGGGAGCCAAAAGGTATGAGCAGTTCTTC
j_call: TRBJ2-7; v_call: TRBV6-5; clone_size: -; d_call: -; cdr3_aa: CASSFTGTNHFEQYF; cdr3_nt: TGTGCCAGCAGTTTCACAGGGACAAACCATTTCGAGCAGTACTTC
j_call: TRBJ2-2; v_call: TRBV4-3; clone_size: -; d_call: -; cdr3_aa: CASSQWRGGTGELFF; cdr3_nt: TGCGCCAGCAGCCAATGGCGGGGTGGGACCGGGGAGCTGTTTTTT
j_call: TRBJ2-5; v_call: TRBV7-8; clone_size: -; d_call: -; cdr3_aa: CASSPANQETQYF; cdr3_nt: TGTGCCAGCAGCCCTGCAAACCAAGAGACCCAGTACTTC
j_call: TRBJ2-2; v_call: TRBV28; clone_size: -; d_call: -; cdr3_aa: CASTTPGEYTKVRIAGELFF; cdr3_nt: TGTGCCAGCACTACCCCAGGGGAGTATACAAAGGTTCGGATCGCCGGGGAGCTGTTTTTT
j_call: TRBJ2-3; v_call: TRBV2; clone_size: once; d_call: TRBD2; cdr3_aa: CASGMSREGQRDTQYF; cdr3_nt: TGTGCCAGCGGAATGTCACGGGAGGGCCAAAGAGATACGCAGTATTTT
j_call: TRBJ2-7; v_call: TRBV28; clone_size: -; d_call: -; cdr3_aa: CASKGSYEQYF; cdr3_nt: TGTGCCAGCAAGGGTTCCTACGAGCAGTACTTC
j_call: TRBJ2-2; v_call: TRBV6-1; clone_size: -; d_call: TRBD1; cdr3_aa: CASSEPRTGLNTGELFF; cdr3_nt: TGTGCCAGCAGTGAACCACGGACAGGGCTGAACACCGGGGAGCTGTTTTTT
j_call: TRBJ2-2; v_call: TRBV5-8; clone_size: -; d_call: -; cdr3_aa: CASKTVGTGELFF; cdr3_nt: TGTGCCAGCAAGACAGTTGGCACCGGGGAGCTGTTTTTT
j_call: TRBJ2-1; v_call: TRBV20-1; clone_size: -; d_call: -; cdr3_aa: CSASRDNEQFF; cdr3_nt: TGCAGTGCTAGCAGAGACAATGAGCAGTTCTTC
j_call: TRBJ2-7; v_call: TRBV11-2; clone_size: -; d_call: -; cdr3_aa: CASSLDRGRTKSYEQYF; cdr3_nt: TGTGCCAGCAGCTTAGATCGGGGTAGAACCAAGTCCTACGAGCAGTACTTC
j_call: TRBJ2-3; v_call: TRBV5-1; clone_size: -; d_call: TRBD2; cdr3_aa: CASSSGLAGEGDTQYF; cdr3_nt: TGCGCCAGCAGCTCAGGACTAGCGGGAGAGGGAGATACGCAGTATTTT
j_call: TRBJ2-1; v_call: TRBV21-1; clone_size: -; d_call: -; cdr3_aa: CASSKRGTSRYEQFF; cdr3_nt: TGTGCCAGCAGCAAACGAGGGACTAGTCGCTATGAGCAGTTCTTC
j_call: TRBJ2-7; v_call: TRBV5-1; clone_size: once; d_call: TRBD1; cdr3_aa: CASSFPQGVQIGQYF; cdr3_nt: TGCGCCAGCAGTTTTCCACAGGGGGTACAGATCGGGCAGTACTTC
j_call: TRBJ2-1; v_call: TRBV20-1; clone_size: -; d_call: -; cdr3_aa: CSPPPNNEQFF; cdr3_nt: TGCAGCCCCCCTCCGAACAATGAGCAGTTCTTC
j_call: TRBJ2-1; v_call: TRBV5-1; clone_size: -; d_call: TRBD1; cdr3_aa: CASAQGAQNEQFF; cdr3_nt: TGCGCCAGCGCACAGGGGGCGCAGAATGAGCAGTTCTTC
j_call: TRBJ1-1; v_call: TRBV7-8; clone_size: -; d_call: -; cdr3_aa: CASSLYGLNTEAFF; cdr3_nt: TGTGCCAGCAGCTTATATGGCCTGAACACTGAAGCTTTCTTT
j_call: TRBJ2-2; v_call: TRBV18; clone_size: -; d_call: TRBD1; cdr3_aa: CASSLLPGQRYTGELFF; cdr3_nt: TGTGCCAGCTCACTTCTGCCGGGACAGAGATACACCGGGGAGCTGTTTTTT
j_call: TRBJ2-2; v_call: TRBV7-9; clone_size: -; d_call: TRBD2; cdr3_aa: CASSKAGGPPGELFF; cdr3_nt: TGTGCCAGCAGCAAAGCGGGAGGGCCCCCCGGGGAGCTGTTTTTT
j_call: TRBJ2-7; v_call: TRBV19; clone_size: -; d_call: TRBD1; cdr3_aa: CASSIRDSYEQYF; cdr3_nt: TGTGCCAGTAGTATCCGGGACAGTTACGAGCAGTACTTC
j_call: TRBJ1-2; v_call: TRBV6-5; clone_size: -; d_call: -; cdr3_aa: CASIGGRRNYGYTF; cdr3_nt: TGTGCCAGCATAGGGGGGCGTCGTAACTATGGCTACACCTTC
j_call: TRBJ2-2; v_call: TRBV27; clone_size: -; d_call: -; cdr3_aa: CASSPGGPTGELFF; cdr3_nt: TGTGCCAGCAGTCCTGGGGGGCCTACCGGGGAGCTGTTTTTT
j_call: TRBJ2-7; v_call: TRBV11-3; clone_size: -; d_call: -; cdr3_aa: CASNRRDYEQYF; cdr3_nt: TGTGCCAGCAATCGGCGGGACTACGAGCAGTACTTC